The rows below give T cell receptor beta chains drawn from one sample of a study of human T cells and chemical hapten exposure. TCRdb redid the calling of the RACE reads with MiXCR, one entry per CDR3 protein. The repertoire holds about 180,000 distinct CDR3 sequences, with approximately 31% as singletons. This material consisted of whole blood, taken in connection with sensitization to the hapten diphenylcyclopropenone (DPC). The receptors derive from a woman aged 30 to 39 with alopecia areata. Some clones in this sample may be carry-over from other donors' samples. The CDR3 runs from the conserved cysteine through the conserved F or W. D genes are given only for firm matches. Expanded clones are given a class, and other clones once, few, many or no size at all.

clone_size j_call v_call d_call cdr3_aa cdr3_nt
few TRBJ1-2 TRBV29-1 - CSVEDMYGYTF TGCAGCGTTGAAGATATGTATGGCTACACCTTC
- TRBJ1-5 TRBV27 - CASSSTNSNQPQHF TGTGCCAGCAGTTCGACGAATAGCAATCAGCCCCAGCATTTT
- TRBJ1-5 TRBV6-6 TRBD1 CASSPGTGGYQPQHF TGTGCCAGCAGTCCCGGGACAGGGGGGTACCAGCCCCAGCATTTT
- TRBJ2-7 TRBV9 TRBD1 CASSVADRAYEQYF TGTGCCAGCAGCGTAGCGGACAGGGCCTACGAGCAGTACTTC
few TRBJ1-6 TRBV3-1 - CASSQVGGNSPLHF TGTGCCAGCAGCCAAGTAGGAGGGAATTCACCCCTCCACTTT
few TRBJ2-3 TRBV7-9 - CASSLSSGFTDTQYF TGTGCCAGCAGCTTATCGAGTGGGTTCACAGATACGCAGTATTTT
- TRBJ1-2 TRBV9 TRBD1 CASSFTGTGDGYTF TGTGCCAGCAGCTTCACCGGGACAGGAGATGGCTACACCTTC
few TRBJ1-2 TRBV20-1 TRBD1 CSAGQEIYGYTF TGCAGTGCCGGACAGGAAATCTATGGCTACACCTTC
- TRBJ2-2 TRBV4-3 - CASSQVTSGELFF TGCGCCAGCAGCCAAGTAACAAGCGGGGAGCTGTTTTTT
- TRBJ1-2 TRBV7-2 - CASSRAGMGDYGYTF TGTGCCAGCAGTCGCGCAGGCATGGGTGACTATGGCTACACCTTC
few TRBJ2-5 TRBV5-5 - CASSLVSQVEGETQYF TGTGCCAGCAGCTTGGTATCGCAAGTAGAGGGTGAGACCCAGTACTTC
many TRBJ2-4 TRBV29-1 - CSVLDKGKNIQYF TGCAGCGTCTTAGACAAAGGCAAAAACATTCAGTACTTC
- TRBJ1-3 TRBV6-6 - CASSRRLSGNTIYF TGTGCCAGCAGCAGAAGGCTCTCTGGAAACACCATATATTTT
- TRBJ1-6 TRBV30 - CAWGIPGQGSSLHF TGTGCCTGGGGGATACCGGGACAAGGGTCGTCCCTCCACTTT
- TRBJ1-2 TRBV29-1 - CSVGVTGEYGYTF TGCAGCGTTGGGGTGACAGGCGAATATGGCTACACCTTC
- TRBJ2-1 TRBV29-1 TRBD1 CSVAPGQGGNEQFF TGCAGCGTTGCCCCGGGACAGGGTGGCAATGAGCAGTTCTTC
- TRBJ1-1 TRBV29-1 - CSVVQTSMNTEAFF TGCAGCGTTGTACAGACGTCCATGAACACTGAAGCTTTCTTT
few TRBJ1-5 TRBV12-3/TRBV12-4 - CASSLDLNQPQHF TGTGCCAGCAGTCTGGACCTTAATCAGCCCCAGCATTTT
- TRBJ1-5 TRBV5-1 TRBD1 CASSPTGNQPQHF TGCGCCAGCAGCCCGACAGGGAATCAGCCCCAGCATTTT
- TRBJ2-1 TRBV28 TRBD2 CASSPDRGTSGYNEQFF TGTGCCAGCAGTCCGGACCGAGGGACTAGCGGATACAATGAGCAGTTCTTC